The T cell receptor beta chain described here comes from a study of T cell repertoires in cytomegalovirus infection. The CDR3 runs to 17 residues. Germline V gene data show CDR1 as MDHEN and CDR2 as SYDVKM. V lost 4 bases, J lost 2 bases, and 14 bases stayed unmatched. Each CDR3 protein is one row after TCRdb ran MiXCR on the reads. Of roughly 200,000 distinct CDR3 sequences in the sample, about 15% were seen once. This clonotype was obtained from a human donor in good health (CMV status not recorded). Some clones in this sample may be carry-over from other donors' samples. Sequenced: CD8+ T cells from PBMCs. The genes are TRBV28 and TRBJ2-7, with 7 bases identical to TRBD1. The CDR3 nucleotides are TGTGCCAGCAGTTCGAGGAAATACCGGGACAGAGCCTACGAGCAGTACTTC. Protein product: CASSSRKYRDRAYEQYF. Looking up the rest from reference TRBV28 and TRBJ2-7 gives the full variable domain: DVKVTQSSRYLVKRTGEKVFLECVQDMDHENMFWYRQDPGLGLRLIYFSYDVKMKEKGDIPEGYSVSREKKERFSLILESASTNQTSMYLCASSSRKYRDRAYEQYFGPGTRLTVT.